This T cell receptor beta chain emerged from a study of T-cell memory formation after mild COVID-19. TCRdb fed the 5' RACE reads into MiXCR, producing one record per CDR3 protein. Counted here are approximately 300,000 distinct CDR3 sequences, around 19% occurring once; the ten biggest clones make up 21%. The clonotype comes from a man between 18 and 29 years old who had mild COVID-19 (a few samples of this study predate the infection). Cell type and time point are not known. Sequencing used PBMCs or a T cell subset sorted from them (not recorded which).

The DNA for the CDR3 is TGCGCCAGCAGCTCCACAGGGAAAGAGACCCAGTACTTC. Encoded protein: CASSSTGKETQYF. The gene calls are TRBV5-1 and TRBJ2-5; perhaps TRBD1 as D (6 bases). V was trimmed by 3 bases and J by 3 bases, leaving 9 bases between them. This CDR3 has 13 residues. Germline V gene data show CDR1 as SGHRS and CDR2 as YFSETQ.